The 32 T cell receptor beta chains below come from one sample, sequenced in a study of CD4+ T cells in melanoma. Libraries were prepared by immunoSEQ multiplex PCR; TCRdb keeps only in-frame clonotypes and omits some of them. The sample records about 9,600 clones, around 70% being singletons. Sequencing used cells from a culture (not recorded whether cultured in vitro). The receptors were sampled from a human donor with melanoma.

The J gene is TRBJ1-4, the V gene TRBV2; D unresolved. V was clipped by 3 bases and J by 6 bases, with 11 bases between them. The germline gives CDR1 SNHLY, CDR2 FYNNEI. This CDR3 has 14 residues. CDR3 in DNA: TGTGCCAGCAGTGATCCGGGGAGGGATGAAAAACTGTTTTTT. It encodes CASSDPGRDEKLFF.

This clone has more than one count but fewer than ten. CDR3: CASSLNSGVSTDTQYF. In DNA, the CDR3 is TGCGCCAGCAGCTTGAATAGCGGGGTTTCCACAGATACGCAGTATTTT. This chain joins TRBV5-1 and TRBJ2-3; 8 bases match TRBD2. Germline lookup yields CDR1 SGHRS and CDR2 YFSETQ. Trimming removed 1 base from V and 2 bases from J; junction bases left unmatched: 6. CDR3 length equals 16 residues. The full variable domain, with the rest looked up from reference TRBV5-1 and TRBJ2-3, is KAGVTQTPRYLIKTRGQQVTLSCSPISGHRSVSWYQQTPGQGLQFLFEYFSETQRNKGNFPGRFSGRQFSNSRSEMNVSTLELGDSALYLCASSLNSGVSTDTQYFGPGTRLTVL.

This clone is medium-sized (0.01 to 0.1%) in the sample. The chain joins TRBV24-1 to TRBJ1-5; D is possibly TRBD1 (5 bases). CDR1 is KGHDR and CDR2 is SFDVKD in the germline V gene. The CDR3 covers 14 residues. Trimming cost V 7 bases and J 9 bases, with 18 bases left between them. The CDR3 region is CATSRSGALPPQHF. For the CDR3, the DNA is TGTGCCACCAGCCGGAGTGGGGCTTTGCCGCCCCAGCATTTT.

This chain joins TRBV2 and TRBJ1-6; D is unclear. Trimming pared 7 bases from V and 7 bases from J, leaving 11 bases between. Per the germline V gene, CDR1 is SNHLY and CDR2 is FYNNEI. The CDR3 runs 13 residues. The CDR3 nucleotides are TGTGCCAGCACCCTTCGCCGGAATTCACCCCTCCACTTT. Encoded protein: CASTLRRNSPLHF.

CDR3 coding DNA: TGTGCCAGCAGCTTAGTTCTTGGGGTCGGGGAGCTGTTTTTT. Translation: CASSLVLGVGELFF. This chain joins TRBV7-9 and TRBJ2-2; the D is unclear. V was trimmed by 1 base and J by 7 bases, leaving 10 bases between them. Germline assignment: CDR1 SEHNR and CDR2 FQNEAQ (reference sequence). This CDR3 comprises 14 residues.

This clone is classed as medium-sized. The chain uses TRBV2 and TRBJ1-5; TRBD1 matches 9 bases. Trimming cost V 3 bases and J 5 bases; bases outside gene matches: 8. CDR1 and CDR2 from the germline V gene are SNHLY and FYNNEI. The length of the CDR3 is 16 residues. As DNA, the CDR3 is TGTGCCAGCAGTGAGGAGGGACAGGGCTCCGATCAGCCCCAGCATTTT. Translating gives CASSEEGQGSDQPQHF.

The chain employs TRBV5-1 and TRBJ1-1; TRBD1 is a possible D gene (6 bases). The V and J ends lost 0 bases and 1 base respectively, with 10 bases between them. The CDR3 spans 15 residues. CDR1 and CDR2 (germline): SGHRS, YFSETQ. The CDR3 nucleotides read TGCGCCAGCAGCTTGGTGGGACAACCGAACACTGAAGCTTTCTTT. The encoded protein is CASSLVGQPNTEAFF.

In its sample, this clone was seen a few times. This chain links TRBV4-1 with TRBJ2-7; 7 nucleotides agree with TRBD2. V trimming: 5 bases; J trimming: 1 base; junction bases outside the gene matches: 11. CDR1 and CDR2 from the germline V gene are MGHRA and YSYEKL. The CDR3 is made up of 16 amino acids. The CDR3 DNA follows: TGCGCCAGCAGCGCCGTAGGGAGGGCCGTATCCTACGAGCAGTACTTC. This gives the protein CASSAVGRAVSYEQYF.

The gene calls are TRBV5-1 and TRBJ1-3, with a weak D call TRBD1 (5 bases). V was pared by 7 bases and J by 1 base, with 18 bases between. Germline values: CDR1 SGHRS, CDR2 YFSETQ. This CDR3 region has 16 residues. For the CDR3, the DNA is TGCGCCAGCTTTCCGGGACCGACAATTTCTGGAAACACCATATATTTT. This codes for CASFPGPTISGNTIYF.

The rearrangement joins TRBV30 to TRBJ2-2, with D tentatively TRBD1 (5 bases). Deletions cut 2 bases from V and 1 base from J, with 20 bases between. The germline CDR1 and CDR2 sequences are GTSNPN and SVGIG (reference sequence). The CDR3 length is 18 residues. This chain's CDR3 is CAWSSKDLGVRNTGELFF. CDR3 DNA: TGTGCCTGGAGTTCTAAGGACCTAGGGGTTCGGAACACCGGGGAGCTGTTTTTT. Looking up the rest from reference TRBV30 and TRBJ2-2 gives the full variable domain: SQTIHQWPATLVQPVGSPLSLECTVEGTSNPNLYWYRQAAGRGLQLLFYSVGIGQISSEVPQNLSASRPQDRQFILSSKKLLLSDSGFYLCAWSSKDLGVRNTGELFFGEGSRLTVL.

The V and J genes are TRBV7-6 and TRBJ2-7; D call uncertain. CDR3 length: 16 amino acids. Trimming cost V 5 bases and J 0 bases, with 17 bases left between them. Germline V CDR1 and CDR2: SGHVS, FNYEAQ. CDR3 region: CASSKISVDSSYEQYF. The CDR3 nucleotides read TGTGCCAGCAGCAAAATTTCCGTCGATAGCTCCTACGAGCAGTACTTC.

This clone is termed medium-sized (0.01 to 0.1%). V gene TRBV10-2 combines with J gene TRBJ1-5, with a possible D match to TRBD1 (5 bases). CDR3 size: 13 residues. V dropped 6 bases and J dropped 7 bases, with 13 bases sitting between them. CDR1 and CDR2 from the germline V gene are WSHSY and SAAADI. CDR3 nucleotide sequence: TGCGCCAGCAGCTCAGGAGAGGGGCAGCCCCAGCATTTT. Translating it yields CASSSGEGQPQHF.

A word on this clone: The junction departs from the called germline gene at one end, perhaps through a read error. The chain uses TRBV5-6 and TRBJ2-1; no firm D call. The CDR3 is made up of 13 amino acids. From germline, CDR1 is SGHDT and CDR2 YYEEEE. The CDR3 spells CASSLAALNKQFF. The CDR3 region has the DNA TGTGCCAGCAGCTTGGCGGCACTCAATAAGCAGTTCTTC.

This CDR3 is CASSLSRSSTDTQYF. DNA for the CDR3: TGTGCCAGCAGCTTGTCGCGGTCTAGCACAGATACGCAGTATTTT. This sequence joins TRBV7-2 and TRBJ2-3; D is uncertain. V was trimmed by 3 bases and J by 0 bases, leaving 10 bases between them. The germline V gene has CDR1 SGHTA and CDR2 FQGNSA. The CDR3 spans 15 residues.

The chain carries TRBV6-5 and TRBJ1-1, with D possibly being TRBD1 (5 bases). The V and J ends lost 8 bases and 0 bases respectively, with 10 bases between them. CDR3 length: 13 residues. Germline values: CDR1 MNHEY, CDR2 SVGAGI. The CDR3: CASQTVLNTEAFF. CDR3 DNA sequence: TGTGCCAGCCAGACAGTGCTGAACACTGAAGCTTTCTTT.

CDR3 residues: CASSEFWVGELFF. CDR3 in DNA: TGTGCCAGCAGTGAATTTTGGGTCGGGGAGCTGTTTTTT. The chain employs TRBV25-1 and TRBJ2-2, with D unresolved. V was shortened by 1 base and J by 7 bases, with 7 bases between the two germline ends. Germline CDR1 MGHDK, CDR2 SYGVNS. The CDR3 runs to 13 residues. Together with reference TRBV25-1 and TRBJ2-2, the CDR3 gives the full variable domain: EADIYQTPRYLVIGTGKKITLECSQTMGHDKMYWYQQDPGMELHLIHYSYGVNSTEKGDLSSESTVSRIRTEHFPLTLESARPSHTSQYLCASSEFWVGELFFGEGSRLTVL.

This chain links TRBV19 with TRBJ1-1; D is unresolved. Trimming stripped 4 bases from V and 4 bases from J, with 13 bases between. This CDR3 region has 14 residues. CDR1 and CDR2 (germline): LNHDA, SQIVND (reference sequence). The chain's CDR3 is CASSREGFATEAFF. The CDR3 DNA is TGTGCCAGTAGTAGAGAGGGTTTTGCCACTGAAGCTTTCTTT. Based on the CDR3 plus reference TRBV19 and TRBJ1-1, the full variable domain is DGGITQSPKYLFRKEGQNVTLSCEQNLNHDAMYWYRQDPGQGLRLIYYSQIVNDFQKGDIAEGYSVSREKKESFPLTVTSAQKNPTAFYLCASSREGFATEAFFGQGTRLTVV.

The gene calls are TRBV30 and TRBJ1-5; TRBD1 matches at 7 bases. Trimming at V came to 4 bases and at J to 10 bases, leaving 13 bases not matched to a gene. Germline CDR1 and CDR2: GTSNPN and SVGIG (reference sequence). The CDR3 spans 14 residues. For the CDR3, the DNA is TGTGCCTGGAAGACCGCAGGGGGGATCAGCCCCCAGCATTTT. Its protein product is CAWKTAGGISPQHF.

This clone showed up just a few times. The chain uses TRBV13 and TRBJ1-3; D is ambiguous. Germline V lookup: CDR1 PRHDT, CDR2 FYEKMQ (reference sequence). The CDR3 length is 13 residues. The ends were cut back, 2 bases at V and 8 bases at J, with 10 bases in the middle. The DNA for the CDR3 is TGTGCCAGCAGCTTACAGGCCTCGGACACCATATATTTT. It translates to CASSLQASDTIYF. The variable domain in full, with the rest retrieved from reference TRBV13 and TRBJ1-3, is AAGVIQSPRHLIKEKRETATLKCYPIPRHDTVYWYQQGPGQDPQFLISFYEKMQSDKGSIPDRFSAQQFSDYHSELNMSSLELGDSALYFCASSLQASDTIYFGEGSWLTVV.

The chain uses TRBV12-1 and TRBJ2-2; TRBD1 is the table's D call, not checked against the DNA. TRBV12-1 has pseudogene status. CDR3 length: 24 residues. This CDR3 reads CASSFVPGDRQKPAIYTNTGELFF. CDR3 sequence (DNA): TGTGCCAGCAGCTTTGTCCCGGGGGACAGACAGAAACCAGCAATATACACGAACACCGGGGAGCTGTTTTTT.

This rearrangement joins TRBV7-3 to TRBJ2-6; the D is unclear. CDR3 length: 15 amino acids. Germline V gene data show CDR1 as SGHTA and CDR2 as FQGTGA. V was shortened by 3 bases and J by 3 bases, with 9 bases between the two germline ends. CDR3 nucleotides: TGTGCCAGCAGCTTGGGTGTTGGTGGGGCCAACGTCCTGACTTTC. Translating it yields CASSLGVGGANVLTF.

The chain carries TRBV30 and TRBJ2-7, with D possibly TRBD2 on 6 matching bases. Trimming left V 3 bases short and J 5 bases short, with 17 bases between. Germline assignment: CDR1 GTSNPN and CDR2 SVGIG (reference sequence). The CDR3 loop spans 14 amino acids. Here the CDR3 reads CAWRIGRGIDEQYF. CDR3 in DNA: TGTGCCTGGAGGATCGGGAGAGGGATCGACGAGCAGTACTTC.

The chain couples TRBV12-5 to TRBJ2-3, with 7 positions matching TRBD1. The CDR3 length is 14 residues. V shed 5 bases and J 4 bases; nucleotides not matched to a gene: 6. Germline V gene lookup returns CDR1 LGHNT and CDR2 FRNRAP. The CDR3 protein is CASGTGTESDTQYF. In DNA form, the CDR3 reads TGTGCTAGTGGTACCGGGACAGAATCAGATACGCAGTATTTT.

The chain recombines TRBV11-2 with TRBJ2-1; D gene uncertain. Trimming cost V 4 bases and J 2 bases, with 12 bases left between them. CDR3 length: 15 residues. CDR1 SGHAT and CDR2 FQNNGV come from the germline V gene. The CDR3 DNA reads as TGTGCCAGCAGCTCCCGACGGCGAGCCTACAATGAGCAGTTCTTC. It translates to CASSSRRRAYNEQFF.

This clone was detected once. The chain combines TRBV15 with TRBJ2-3; tentatively, D is TRBD1 or TRBD2 (5 bases each). V gave up 1 base and J gave up 9 bases, with 8 bases separating them. Germline V CDR1 and CDR2: LNHNV, YYDKDF (reference sequence). This CDR3 comprises 12 residues. The CDR3 DNA follows: TGTGCCACCAGCAGAGTGGGGGTAACGCAGTATTTT. Its protein is CATSRVGVTQYF.

This chain joins TRBV7-8 and TRBJ2-2; 7 nucleotides line up with TRBD2. Germline V gene data show CDR1 as SGHVS and CDR2 as FQNEAQ. The ends lost 5 bases at V and 0 bases at J; junction bases unmatched: 9. The CDR3 contains 17 residues. This CDR3 is CASSQRWEGANTGELFF. The CDR3 DNA reads as TGTGCCAGCAGCCAACGGTGGGAGGGCGCGAACACCGGGGAGCTGTTTTTT.

The genes are TRBV5-1 and TRBJ1-2; 9 bases are a match to TRBD1. Germline CDR1 and CDR2: SGHRS and YFSETQ. This CDR3 contains 16 residues. The junction had 7 bases not matched to a gene; V was cut back by 0 bases and J by 4 bases. CDR3: CASSLDGTGLSYGYTF. The CDR3 DNA is TGCGCCAGCAGCTTGGATGGGACAGGGCTCTCCTATGGCTACACCTTC. Together with reference TRBV5-1 and TRBJ1-2, the CDR3 gives the full variable domain: KAGVTQTPRYLIKTRGQQVTLSCSPISGHRSVSWYQQTPGQGLQFLFEYFSETQRNKGNFPGRFSGRQFSNSRSEMNVSTLELGDSALYLCASSLDGTGLSYGYTFGSGTRLTVV.

This sequence joins TRBV5-4 and TRBJ2-7; 7 nucleotides agree with TRBD1. V was clipped by 2 bases and J by 1 base; unmatched bases: 6. The CDR3 runs 15 residues. Germline V CDR1 and CDR2: SGHNT, YYREEE (reference sequence). CDR3 amino acids: CASSFQDRRSYEQYF. The CDR3 nucleotides are TGTGCCAGCAGCTTTCAGGACAGGCGATCCTACGAGCAGTACTTC.

The chain has TRBV7-2 and TRBJ1-6; D ambiguous. Trimming took off 6 bases at V and 0 bases at J, with 9 bases between the two ends. The CDR3 has 15 amino acids. Germline CDR1 is SGHTA and CDR2 is FQGNSA. CDR3 in DNA: TGTGCCAGCAGGACAAGAAGCTCCTATAATTCACCCCTCCACTTT. It is translated as CASRTRSSYNSPLHF.

In this sample, this clone turned up a few times. The chain combines TRBV3-1 (or the pseudogene TRBV3-2) with TRBJ1-5; TRBD1 might be the D (5 bases). There are 15 residues in the CDR3. Germline-derived CDR1 and CDR2 are LGHDT and YNNKEL (reference sequence). Trimming stripped 4 bases from V and 3 bases from J, with 13 bases between. CDR3 sequence (DNA): TGTGCCAGCAGCCCAGCAAGGGGATCCAATCAGCCCCAGCATTTT. This codes for CASSPARGSNQPQHF.

The V call is TRBV4-1, the J call TRBJ2-7, with 14 bases aligning to TRBD2. Germline-derived CDR1 and CDR2 are MGHRA and YSYEKL. The CDR3 is 17 amino acids. J lost 4 bases, V lost 1 base, and 6 bases had no gene match. The CDR3 here is CASSQGRLAGGPYEQYF. In DNA form, the CDR3 reads TGCGCCAGCAGCCAAGGTCGACTAGCGGGGGGGCCGTACGAGCAGTACTTC.

This chain uses TRBV5-1 with TRBJ1-2, with 12 bases matching TRBD1. Germline V gene sequence: CDR1 SGHRS, CDR2 YFSETQ. With V trimmed by 4 bases and J by 4 bases, 11 bases remained unmatched. This CDR3 spans 17 amino acids. CDR3 DNA sequence: TGCGCCAGCAGCCCTGGGACAGGGGGCCCCTGGGCCTATGGCTACACCTTC. Protein sequence: CASSPGTGGPWAYGYTF.